The sequence of this T cell receptor beta chain was determined in a study of blood T cell repertoires in COVID-19. For the study at large: In each case, the material was cDNA or gDNA derived from T cells, B-cell-depleted T cells, or PBMCs.

This clone was seen at least ten times. Two negative PCRs, clearance, or symptom resolution were required of recovered Cohort 3 donors. Libraries were prepared by immunoSEQ multiplex PCR; TCRdb keeps only in-frame clonotypes and omits some of them. The data contain roughly 200,000 clones, around 90% of them singletons. Unmatched junction bases numbered 0, after V lost 7 bases and J lost 5 bases. There are 12 residues in the CDR3. Germline CDR1 is KGHDR and CDR2 is SFDVKD. V usage is TRBV24-1 and J usage is TRBJ1-5, with 8 bases that match TRBD1. The specimen sequenced was PBMCs or T cells enriched from blood (not recorded which). The receptor was derived from a woman younger than 45 who had recovered from COVID-19. CDR3 sequence: CATRDRDQPQHF. CDR3 bases: TGTGCCACCAGGGACAGGGATCAGCCCCAGCATTTT.